This T cell receptor beta chain appears in the sequencing data of a study of T cell repertoires in cytomegalovirus infection. Across the study: Through public TCR beta signatures, both CMV infection and matching HLA type were indicated. Regarding the study as a whole: Totalled public TCR beta family frequency picked out people who carried CMV plus the relevant HLA.

Germline CDR1 and CDR2: MDHEN and SYDVKM. The CDR3 contains 13 residues. V was clipped by 4 bases and J by 9 bases, with 13 bases between them. TCRdb processed the reads anew with MiXCR; each CDR3 protein has one entry. The sample yields fewer than 900,000 distinct CDR3 sequences, under 35% seen once. This clonotype has ten or more counts. No antigen is known for it. The rearrangement joins TRBV28 to TRBJ2-1; D remains unclear. Here the sequenced sample was cultured CD8+ T cells from PBMCs, taken from culture after CMV antigen stimulation. The TCR comes from a human donor in good health (CMV status not recorded). Some clones in this sample may be carry-over from other donors' samples. CDR3 amino acids: CASSSIRQSEQFF. As DNA, the CDR3 is TGTGCCAGCAGTTCTATCCGGCAGAGTGAGCAGTTCTTC.